This T cell receptor beta chain was obtained from a study of T cells in Graves' hyperthyroidism and ophthalmopathy (dated 2019 in TCRdb). Study-wide context: Peripheral blood was sampled at the time of initial diagnosis, prior to any treatment. To identify TCR V-J signatures that set the groups apart, the researchers used a discovery cohort of about a hundred patients, made up of 40 to 45 with Graves' ophthalmopathy and some 58 with stable Graves' hyperthyroidism. An independent validation cohort of some 18 hyperthyroidism patients and approximately 16 patients who later progressed to ophthalmopathy tested prospective prediction of ophthalmopathy. For training and testing, the roughly 100 patients in the discovery cohort were randomly divided in a 7:3 ratio. In roughly six Graves' hyperthyroidism patients, the study also compared T-cell repertoires from thyroid tissue with T-cell repertoires from blood. After sampling, hyperthyroidism patients received methimazole starting at 30 mg daily, and ophthalmopathy patients received high-dose intravenous methylprednisolone. The paper describes TCR Vbeta CDR3 sequencing of about 140 peripheral blood samples, made up of 43 ophthalmopathy patients, roughly 80 hyperthyroidism patients and roughly 17 progressor patients.

The germline V gene sets CDR1 to SGHAT and CDR2 to FQNNGV. The CDR3 numbers 16 residues from cysteine through phenylalanine. Only the CDR3 portion is preserved as DNA: 48 bases, with reading frame beginning at the first base. With regard to this clonotype: Its antigen remains unidentified. Just one base apart from a much larger clone, this may be a read error.

Results and caveats for the whole study, not just this receptor: Most expanded thyroid clonotypes (frequency above 0.001) were also found in blood, which suggests that blood repertoires may mirror thyroid immune responses. A 13 V-J signature model separated ophthalmopathy from stable hyperthyroidism, with roughly 88% sensitivity and 81.08% specificity in cross-validation and 80%/75% in testing. No statistical method was used to set the sample size in advance, and investigators knew the group allocation. In validation, progression to ophthalmopathy was predicted by the model with 70.59% sensitivity and about 72% specificity, a median of about 6.4 months before onset.

The TCR beta CDR3 regions were amplified from the RNA transcripts. For the first round of RT-PCR on the TCR CDR3, the HTBI primer set was used together with the Qiagen OneStep RT-PCR kit. The libraries were constructed in a second round of multiplex PCR and then size-selected and purified. The libraries were sequenced on an Illumina HiSeq2000 using paired-end 100 bp reads. Under the source paper's analysis protocol: SOAPnuke was used to process the raw data, with reads discarded if the reads contained adapters or uncalled bases, had a mean Phred below 15, or lacked an exact constant-primer or identifier match. COPE v1.2.5 was used to merge the high-quality paired reads, and each unique nucleotide sequence was defined as a clonotype. MiTCR v1.1 was used to align clonotypes to the IMGT TRBV, TRBD and TRBJ reference segments. Only V-J combinations with frequency above 0.0001, covering 99% to 99.2% of repertoires, were analysed. The TCS score was defined as the ratio of F50 (clonal expansion) to E x V (chaos), calculated using BLOSUM62-based TCRdist between CDR3 peptides within each V-J. Welch's t-statistics and random forest reduced fewer than 600 V-J features to roughly 13, which were used in a naive Bayes classifier (R e1071). TCRdb handled the public reads itself, with Q25 trimming in fastp and clone calling in MiXCR, and kept productive beta chains. CDR3 protein sequences are deduplicated, and each keeps its most common genes and DNA. Here the V and J calls rest on TCRdb's processing, not on the authors' analysis. The sample table shows around 530,000 distinct CDR3 sequences, and 17% are seen once. About 16% of the sample lies in the top ten.

In the ophthalmopathy patients, disease was moderately to severely active, with a Clinical Activity Score of 3 or more, a NOSPECS grade of 4 or more, and a duration of less than 3 months. Patients with uncontrolled infections, other autoimmune diseases, pregnancy or lactation were excluded. Clinical symptoms, serum thyroxine and TRAb, thyroid ultrasound, and orbital computed tomography formed the basis for the diagnoses. PBMCs were isolated from around 10 ml of fresh peripheral blood by Ficoll-Paque density gradient centrifugation. Trizol reagent was used to extract total RNA, and RNA quality was then checked on an Agilent 2100 Bioanalyzer.

The sequence joins TRBV11-2 to TRBJ2-5; TRBD2 agrees with 9 junctional bases. Sequenced sample: blood. This TCR derives from a woman between 18 and 30 years old with Graves' ophthalmopathy. CDR3 sequence: CAGSSGLARPKETQYF. The DNA sequence is as follows: TGTGCCGGCAGCAGCGGACTAGCGAGGCCTAAGGAGACCCAGTACTTC.